This T cell receptor (beta chain) was sequenced for a study of cytotoxic CD8 clonotypes in ibrutinib-treated CLL. Investigators sought sequencing depths of between 1 in 200,000 and 1 in 1 million T cells. Generated by immunoSEQ multiplex PCR, the TCRdb table keeps only in-frame clones and is missing some. The top ten hold just under 6.5% of the sample, which has a few hundred thousand clones, about 64% seen once. From cryopreserved PBMCs came around 2 micrograms of genomic DNA used for TCR beta libraries. The CDR3 has 16 amino acids. The V gene end was trimmed by 3 bases and the J gene end by 4 bases; junction bases not matched to a gene: 7. CDR1 is MNHEY, CDR2 SMNVEV, per germline (reference sequence). Study outcomes and limitations: Exceeding age-matched healthy donors, baseline clonality also tracked the counts of circulating CD8+ T cells.

Details on this clone: Its antigen is unknown.

The TCR comes from a human donor with chronic lymphocytic leukemia. This specimen consisted of PBMCs, obtained after 36 months of ibrutinib treatment. The chain links TRBV27 to TRBJ2-2; TRBD2 aligns across 8 bases. The CDR3 loop is CASSFSGLGGTGELFF. The DNA for the CDR3 is TGTGCCAGCAGTTTCTCGGGACTAGGTGGCACCGGGGAGCTGTTTTTT.